Shown below are 31 T cell receptor beta chains from a single sample sequenced in a study of beta chain features in type 1 diabetes. Study-level findings and limits: Moderate but significant shortening of TCRB CDR3s was recorded in all four CD4+ subsets from Type 1 diabetes patients.

No cognate antigen is known for these TCRs. Since all of the isolated RNA was reverse transcribed, expressed TCRB transcripts were what got sequenced. Clones were read by immunoSEQ multiplex PCR, and TCRdb kept only the in-frame ones, dropping some. This sample yields approximately 170,000 clones, of which approximately 8.1% are seen a single time; 0.5% belongs to the top ten. Material: central memory CD4+ T cells from blood. The receptors shown here come from a man aged 18 to 29 with type 1 diabetes.

This clone has just a few counts. This chain links TRBV7-2 with TRBJ2-7; D call uncertain. With 1 base removed from V and 0 bases from J, the gap between germline ends came to 4 bases. The CDR3 contains 13 residues. Germline CDR1 SGHTA, CDR2 FQGNSA. Here the CDR3 reads CASSLDISYEQYF. The CDR3 bases are TGTGCCAGCAGCTTAGACATCTCCTACGAGCAGTACTTC. The full variable domain, rest sourced from reference TRBV7-2 and TRBJ2-7, is GAGVSQSPSNKVTEKGKDVELRCDPISGHTALYWYRQSLGQGLEFLIYFQGNSAPDKSGLPSDRFSAERTGGSVSTLTIQRTQQEDSAVYLCASSLDISYEQYFGPGTRLTVT.

V usage is TRBV6-5 and J usage is TRBJ2-5; 8 bases match TRBD2. The CDR3 runs 14 residues. Germline loops: CDR1 MNHEY, CDR2 SVGAGI. V was pared by 6 bases and J by 4 bases, with 7 bases of the junction left unmatched. CDR3 region: CASRSGGAGETQYF. Written as DNA, the CDR3 is TGTGCCAGCAGATCGGGAGGGGCAGGAGAGACCCAGTACTTC.

The rearrangement joins TRBV4-3 to TRBJ2-3; D ambiguous. This CDR3 comprises 13 residues. Germline V CDR1 and CDR2: LGHNA, YSLEER. V was clipped by 2 bases and J by 4 bases, with 7 bases between them. The CDR3 DNA follows: TGCGCCAGCAGCCAATCTTTCGCAGATACGCAGTATTTT. It encodes CASSQSFADTQYF.

This clone is a singleton in its sample. The V call is TRBV7-2, the J call TRBJ1-5, with 7 bases aligning to TRBD1. The CDR3 loop spans 15 amino acids. V shed 0 bases and J 7 bases; nucleotides not matched to a gene: 6. Germline CDR1 and CDR2: SGHTA and FQGNSA. The CDR3 sequence: CASSLARQGGQPQHF. DNA of the CDR3: TGTGCCAGCAGCTTAGCGCGTCAGGGGGGACAGCCCCAGCATTTT.

This clone was recorded many times. The rearrangement links TRBV28 to TRBJ1-2; a weak D match, TRBD1 (6 bases). Trimming removed 6 bases at V and 6 bases at J, with 11 bases between. The germline gives CDR1 MDHEN, CDR2 SYDVKM. The CDR3 totals 12 residues. The CDR3 DNA reads TGTGCCAGCAGAACAGGGATGGATGGCTACACCTTC. It is translated as CASRTGMDGYTF.

This sequence joins TRBV14 and TRBJ1-6, with 12 bases fitting TRBD1. There are 17 residues in the CDR3. V lost 3 bases to trimming and J lost 6 bases; unmatched junction nucleotides: 6. Germline CDR1 reads SGHDN; CDR2 reads FVKESK. The CDR3 reads CASSQLGQGARNSPLHF. CDR3 bases: TGTGCCAGCAGCCAGCTGGGACAGGGGGCGCGTAATTCACCCCTCCACTTT.

This clone was detected only a few times. The chain is built from TRBV4-1 and TRBJ1-2, with 7 positions matching TRBD1. The V and J ends lost 4 bases and 6 bases, in that order; junction bases with no gene match: 5. Germline CDR1 is MGHRA and CDR2 is YSYEKL. This CDR3 spans 13 amino acids. The CDR3 is CASSLGTADGYTF. The DNA for the CDR3 is TGCGCCAGCAGCCTCGGGACAGCCGATGGCTACACCTTC.

The chain uses TRBV4-2 and TRBJ1-2, with D possibly being TRBD1 (5 bases). The germline gives CDR1 LGHNA, CDR2 YNFKEQ. CDR3 size: 14 residues. Trimming took off 4 bases at V and 2 bases at J, with 11 bases between the two ends. CDR3 sequence reads: CASSRGGGNYGYTF. DNA of the CDR3: TGTGCCAGCAGCCGAGGTGGGGGGAACTATGGCTACACCTTC.

This clone was recorded a few times. The chain recombines TRBV25-1 with TRBJ2-7, with D maybe TRBD2 (6 bases). The V gene's germline CDR1 is MGHDK and CDR2 SYGVNS. Trimming removed 3 bases at V and 1 base at J, with 13 bases between. The CDR3 extends over 15 amino acids. The CDR3 loop is CASSDPPGGSYEQYF. CDR3 nucleotides: TGTGCCAGCAGTGATCCCCCCGGGGGATCCTACGAGCAGTACTTC.

In its sample, this clone was seen a few times. This rearrangement joins TRBV7-2 to TRBJ2-3; 9 nucleotides match TRBD2. Germline V CDR1 and CDR2: SGHTA, FQGNSA. The CDR3 has 16 amino acids. With V trimmed by 5 bases and J by 5 bases, 11 bases remained unmatched. CDR3: CASSPGGSGSGDTQYF. The CDR3 DNA reads as TGTGCCAGCAGCCCAGGAGGTAGCGGGAGCGGAGATACGCAGTATTTT.

The gene calls are TRBV19 and TRBJ2-6; perhaps TRBD2 as D (6 bases). This CDR3 is 15 amino acids long. Germline V gives CDR1 LNHDA, CDR2 SQIVND (reference sequence). The V end was cut by 3 bases, the J end by 5 bases, with 11 bases between. CDR3 in DNA: TGTGCCAGTAGTATTCCGGGACTCCGGGCCAACGTCCTGACTTTC. Translated, it gives CASSIPGLRANVLTF.

The rearrangement uses TRBV6-5 and TRBJ1-5, with 8 bases that match TRBD1. The junction had 4 bases not matched to a gene; V was cut back by 5 bases and J by 7 bases. Per germline, CDR1 MNHEY and CDR2 SVGAGI. The CDR3 spans 13 residues. DNA of the CDR3: TGTGCCAGCAGTACAGGGGGTGGCCAGCCCCAGCATTTT. Translating it yields CASSTGGGQPQHF.

The V gene is TRBV28, the J gene TRBJ2-3; TRBD1 might be the D (6 bases). The CDR3 totals 14 residues. V was clipped by 3 bases and J by 3 bases, with 10 bases between them. CDR1 is MDHEN, CDR2 SYDVKM, per germline. Here the CDR3 reads CASSFPRGTDTQYF. The CDR3 DNA is TGTGCCAGCAGTTTCCCCAGGGGTACAGATACGCAGTATTTT.

The chain recombines TRBV28 with TRBJ2-7; D possibly corresponds to TRBD2 (6 bases). CDR3 length equals 15 residues. CDR1 MDHEN and CDR2 SYDVKM come from the germline V gene. Trimming stripped 7 bases from V and 4 bases from J, with 20 bases between. The DNA of the CDR3 is TGTGCCAGCACGGGGTCGGGGGAAGGACGGTACGAGCAGTACTTC. This encodes CASTGSGEGRYEQYF.

This clone was detected only a few times. The chain has TRBV2 and TRBJ1-5; a possible D gene is TRBD1 (6 bases). The germline CDR1 and CDR2 sequences are SNHLY and FYNNEI. The CDR3 is 15 amino acids. Deletions cut 6 bases from V and 5 bases from J, with 17 bases between. This CDR3 reads CASRDETGGDQPQHF. The CDR3 DNA is TGTGCCAGCAGGGACGAGACAGGAGGCGATCAGCCCCAGCATTTT. The whole variable domain, remainder taken from reference TRBV2 and TRBJ1-5, is EPEVTQTPSHQVTQMGQEVILRCVPISNHLYFYWYRQILGQKVEFLVSFYNNEISEKSEIFDDQFSVERPDGSNFTLKIRSTKLEDSAMYFCASRDETGGDQPQHFGDGTRLSIL.

As to this clone: The same CDR3 also results from other DNA sequences found in this sample. This sequence joins TRBV30 and TRBJ2-3; D ambiguous. CDR3 size: 13 residues. The germline V gene encodes CDR1 GTSNPN and CDR2 SVGIG (reference sequence). The ends were cut back, 3 bases at V and 6 bases at J, with 13 bases in the middle. The CDR3 reads CAWSVGSADTQYF. DNA of the CDR3: TGTGCCTGGAGCGTCGGCTCAGCGGATACGCAGTATTTT.

This clone has a handful of counts. Here the CDR3 DNA reads TGTGCCAGCAGCCCTATGAATTGGGCCAGGGAGACCCAGTACTTC. Translated: CASSPMNWARETQYF. The chain recombines TRBV11-2 with TRBJ2-5; D is unclear. This CDR3 comprises 15 residues. Germline lookup yields CDR1 SGHAT and CDR2 FQNNGV. V lost 5 bases and J 5 bases, leaving 18 bases between the germline ends.

This clone occurred a few times. The chain joins TRBV2 to TRBJ2-5, with D possibly being TRBD2 (6 bases). The CDR3 is made up of 14 amino acids. Germline CDR1 SNHLY, CDR2 FYNNEI. V gave up 3 bases and J gave up 5 bases, with 13 bases separating them. Written as DNA, the CDR3 is TGTGCCAGCAGTGATCCTCCTAGCGACGAGACCCAGTACTTC. Translation gives CASSDPPSDETQYF. Full variable domain (missing parts from reference TRBV2 and TRBJ2-5): EPEVTQTPSHQVTQMGQEVILRCVPISNHLYFYWYRQILGQKVEFLVSFYNNEISEKSEIFDDQFSVERPDGSNFTLKIRSTKLEDSAMYFCASSDPPSDETQYFGPGTRLLVL.

V and J are TRBV7-7 and TRBJ2-4; no clear D gene. Per the germline V gene, CDR1 is SSHAT and CDR2 is FNYEAQ (reference sequence). V gave up 3 bases and J gave up 0 bases, with 18 bases separating them. CDR3 length: 18 amino acids. The CDR3 region has the DNA TGTGCCAGCAGCTTGGGTAACCTCGCGGAGATAGCCAAAAACATTCAGTACTTC. The encoded protein is CASSLGNLAEIAKNIQYF.

Only a few counts were recorded for this clone. V gene TRBV7-8 combines with J gene TRBJ2-1; a possible D gene is TRBD2 (6 bases). CDR1 SGHVS and CDR2 FQNEAQ come from the germline V gene. The CDR3 is made up of 16 amino acids. V was pared by 9 bases and J by 0 bases, with 18 bases between. The CDR3 sequence is CARTPGGAHSYNEQFF. DNA for the CDR3: TGTGCCAGGACGCCTGGCGGGGCGCACTCCTACAATGAGCAGTTCTTC. Supplemented by reference TRBV7-8 and TRBJ2-1, the full variable domain reads GAGVSQSPRYKVAKRGQDVALRCDPISGHVSLFWYQQALGQGPEFLTYFQNEAQLDKSGLPSDRFFAERPEGSVSTLKIQRTQQEDSAVYLCARTPGGAHSYNEQFFGPGTRLTVL.

This clone was seen a handful of times. The chain recombines TRBV7-8 with TRBJ2-3, with 13 nucleotides matching TRBD2. V shed 2 bases and J 2 bases; nucleotides not matched to a gene: 4. Germline CDR1 and CDR2: SGHVS and FQNEAQ. This CDR3 has 17 amino acids. The CDR3 loop reads CASSLFGLAGATDTQYF. CDR3 DNA: TGTGCCAGCAGCTTATTTGGACTAGCGGGAGCCACAGATACGCAGTATTTT.

The rearrangement joins TRBV28 to TRBJ2-1, with 9 bases matching TRBD1. This CDR3 region has 14 residues. Germline assignment: CDR1 MDHEN and CDR2 SYDVKM. The V gene end was trimmed by 3 bases and the J gene end by 7 bases; junction bases not matched to a gene: 4. CDR3 nucleotide sequence: TGTGCCAGCAGTTTGGGGGGACAGGGTAATGAGCAGTTCTTC. This encodes CASSLGGQGNEQFF.

This clone was observed at least ten times. The V gene is TRBV7-9, the J gene TRBJ1-5; no reliable D call. Trimming shortened V by 5 bases and J by 2 bases, and 25 bases separated the two germline ends. The CDR3 loop spans 19 amino acids. Germline values: CDR1 SEHNR, CDR2 FQNEAQ (reference sequence). CDR3 sequence: CASSPGRGSGFLGNQPQHF. CDR3 nucleotide sequence: TGTGCCAGCAGCCCCGGTCGGGGATCAGGTTTTCTAGGCAATCAGCCCCAGCATTTT. The full variable domain, with the rest looked up from reference TRBV7-9 and TRBJ1-5, is DTGVSQNPRHKITKRGQNVTFRCDPISEHNRLYWYRQTLGQGPEFLTYFQNEAQLEKSRLLSDRFSAERPKGSFSTLEIQRTEQGDSAMYLCASSPGRGSGFLGNQPQHFGDGTRLSIL.

This clone showed up just a few times. The chain employs TRBV2 and TRBJ2-2; the match to TRBD2 covers 11 bases. Losses at the gene ends were 7 bases for V and 6 bases for J; bases not matched to a gene: 13. Germline CDR1 is SNHLY and CDR2 is FYNNEI. This CDR3 has 17 amino acids. The CDR3 sequence is CASMLASGRIRAGELFF. The DNA of the CDR3 is TGTGCCAGCATGTTGGCTAGCGGGAGGATTAGGGCCGGGGAGCTGTTTTTT.

This clone appeared a few times. The chain joins TRBV2 to TRBJ1-1; unclear D gene. The CDR3 is made up of 13 amino acids. From germline, CDR1 is SNHLY and CDR2 FYNNEI. Trimming left V 2 bases short and J 4 bases short, with 8 bases between. The CDR3 sequence is CASSERETTEAFF. CDR3 DNA sequence: TGTGCCAGCAGTGAAAGGGAGACCACTGAAGCTTTCTTT. Supplemented by reference TRBV2 and TRBJ1-1, the full variable domain reads EPEVTQTPSHQVTQMGQEVILRCVPISNHLYFYWYRQILGQKVEFLVSFYNNEISEKSEIFDDQFSVERPDGSNFTLKIRSTKLEDSAMYFCASSERETTEAFFGQGTRLTVV.

This clone came up a few times. This chain joins TRBV18 and TRBJ2-1; 7 bases line up with TRBD2. Per the germline V gene, CDR1 is KGHSH and CDR2 is LQKENI. V was pared by 5 bases and J by 3 bases, with 4 bases of the junction left unmatched. The CDR3 runs to 14 residues. CDR3 amino acids: CASSGPGGYNEQFF. The CDR3 DNA is TGTGCCAGCTCAGGGCCGGGGGGCTACAATGAGCAGTTCTTC.

Only a few counts were recorded for this clone. The rearrangement joins TRBV5-1 to TRBJ1-4; D not resolved. In germline, CDR1 is SGHRS, CDR2 YFSETQ. The CDR3 sequence is 14 residues long. Trimming cost V 1 base and J 8 bases, with 12 bases left between them. CDR3 nucleotide sequence: TGCGCCAGCAGCTTGATCCCTAGCTCCGAAAAACTGTTTTTT. This gives the protein CASSLIPSSEKLFF.

This clone was observed at least ten times. The gene calls are TRBV2 and TRBJ2-3; no clear D. This CDR3 spans 12 amino acids. Germline values: CDR1 SNHLY, CDR2 FYNNEI. Trimming left V 5 bases short and J 11 bases short, with 14 bases between. The CDR3 loop is CASSTLIRGQYF. CDR3 in DNA: TGTGCCAGCAGTACACTCATCCGCGGGCAGTATTTT.

The sample holds a few counts of this clone. The chain employs TRBV5-1 and TRBJ1-2; maybe TRBD1 (5 bases). The CDR3 sequence is 14 residues long. Trimming removed 4 bases from V and 8 bases from J, with 18 bases in between. Germline lookup yields CDR1 SGHRS and CDR2 YFSETQ. The CDR3 region is CASSPGSGSQGYTF. Here the CDR3 DNA reads TGCGCCAGCAGCCCAGGGAGCGGGTCGCAGGGCTACACCTTC. The whole variable domain, filled in from reference TRBV5-1 and TRBJ1-2, reads KAGVTQTPRYLIKTRGQQVTLSCSPISGHRSVSWYQQTPGQGLQFLFEYFSETQRNKGNFPGRFSGRQFSNSRSEMNVSTLELGDSALYLCASSPGSGSQGYTFGSGTRLTVV.

This chain connects TRBV5-6 to TRBJ1-2; 8 nucleotides agree with TRBD1. Germline CDR1 and CDR2: SGHDT and YYEEEE. The V and J ends lost 1 base and 1 base, in that order; junction bases with no gene match: 6. This CDR3 spans 16 amino acids. The CDR3 bases are TGTGCCAGCAGCTTGCTACCGGGACAGGATAACTATGGCTACACCTTC. Amino acids: CASSLLPGQDNYGYTF. The full variable domain, rest sourced from reference TRBV5-6 and TRBJ1-2, is DAGVTQSPTHLIKTRGQQVTLRCSPKSGHDTVSWYQQALGQGPQFIFQYYEEEERQRGNFPDRFSGHQFPNYSSELNVNALLLGDSALYLCASSLLPGQDNYGYTFGSGTRLTVV.

This clone appeared a few times. V is TRBV19 and J is TRBJ1-6, with D possibly being TRBD1 (5 bases). V dropped 8 bases and J dropped 14 bases, with 22 bases sitting between them. This CDR3 comprises 14 residues. CDR1 and CDR2 from the germline V gene are LNHDA and SQIVND (reference sequence). CDR3 nucleotide sequence: TGTGCCAGTTCATATTCGGCCAGGGCCGGTACCCTCCACTTT. It yields the protein CASSYSARAGTLHF. The entire variable domain, with the rest obtained from reference TRBV19 and TRBJ1-6, is as follows: DGGITQSPKYLFRKEGQNVTLSCEQNLNHDAMYWYRQDPGQGLRLIYYSQIVNDFQKGDIAEGYSVSREKKESFPLTVTSAQKNPTAFYLCASSYSARAGTLHFGNGTRLTVT.